These 7 T cell receptor beta chains were all obtained from the same sample, sequenced in a study of tissue T cells after allogeneic stem cell transplantation (dated by TCRdb to 2021 to 2024). The time point label on this specimen signifies: mouse harvest day 7 after allogeneic transplant. Mouse grafts combined 10^7 T-cell-depleted bone marrow cells with 10^6 splenic CD5+ T cells, given via tail vein injection. Library generation was performed with the immunoSEQ multiplex PCR assay. The table was pulled from immuneACCESS by TCRdb, which kept in-frame rearrangements only. Such tables lose some clones; where checked, under half of the loss comes from unresolved V genes, and the rest has no known cause. The sample table shows over 6,500 clones, and around half are seen once. The ten largest clones represent less than 9.5% of the sample. The sample taken for sequencing was lymph node tissue. The receptors originated from a female BALB/c mouse given C57BL/6 T cells with graft-versus-host disease after an allogeneic hematopoietic cell transplant.

For this clone: Here the gene names and germline are mouse. The CDR3 end lies 1 residue beyond the end of the read and is filled in from the germline J gene. Other DNA sequences in the sample encode the same CDR3. The chain employs TRBV1 and TRBJ2-4; D is ambiguous. Trimming took 1 base from V and 0 from J, leaving 2 bases between them. The CDR3 sequence is 13 residues long. CDR1 is NSQYPW and CDR2 is LRSPGD in the germline V gene (reference sequence). The covered CDR3 bases are TGCACCTGCAGTGCAGGAAGTCAAAACACCTTGTAC. Translated, it gives CTCSAGSQNTLY. The entire CDR3 protein reads CTCSAGSQNTLYF.

By sample share, this clone is medium-sized (0.01 to 0.1%). Gene names denote mouse genes. The CDR3 goes on 1 residue after the read ends, and that part is filled in from the germline J gene. The rearrangement joins TRBV4 to TRBJ2-1; TRBD2 matches 7 bases. Germline loops: CDR1 LGHDT, CDR2 YNNKQL (reference sequence). The CDR3 totals 14 residues. V shed 5 bases, J shed 7 bases, and the junction held 8 bases outside the gene matches. CDR3 DNA (partial): TGTGCCAGCAGCCTCGGGACTGTTGGGGCTGAGCAGTTC. It encodes CASSLGTVGAEQF. The entire CDR3 reads CASSLGTVGAEQFF.

This clone was seen only once. Here the gene names and germline are mouse. The read ends 1 residue shy of where the CDR3 ends; the end is completed using the germline J gene. The V call is TRBV26, the J call TRBJ2-4; 11 nucleotides line up with TRBD2. Germline V gene sequence: CDR1 KGHPV, CDR2 FQNQEV (reference sequence). V lost 4 bases and J lost 7; bases outside the gene matches: 1. The CDR3 consists of 13 residues. CDR3 loop: CASSQTGGDTLYF. The sequenced part of the CDR3 DNA is TGTGCCAGCAGTCAGACTGGGGGGGACACCTTGTAC.

Concerning this clone: Each gene name is a mouse one. The DNA ends 1 residue before the CDR3 does, and the rest of the CDR3 is filled in from the germline J gene. V gene TRBV15 combines with J gene TRBJ2-7, with TRBD2 matching over 8 bases. In germline, CDR1 is SGHND, CDR2 FRSKSL. With V trimmed by 2 bases and J by 4 bases, 1 base remained unmatched. The CDR3 is 13 amino acids. CDR3: CASSLTGGYEQYF. The CDR3 DNA, read in part, is TGTGCCAGCAGTTTAACTGGGGGATATGAACAGTAC.

A note on this clone: Mouse gene names and germline throughout. The sequence runs out 1 residue before the end of the CDR3; the remainder is reconstructed from the germline J gene. V gene TRBV23 combines with J gene TRBJ2-4; the table's TRBD1 call for D was not verified on the DNA. In germline, CDR1 is KGHTA, CDR2 FQNQQP. The length of the CDR3 is 13 residues. The DNA read from the CDR3 is TGCTCCAGCAGTCAACAGGAAGGAGACACCTTGTAC. Residues: CSSSQQEGDTLY. The whole CDR3 protein reads CSSSQQEGDTLYF.

In regard to this clone: Gene and germline names: mouse. The read stops 1 residue short of the end of the CDR3; the missing end is completed from the germline J gene. The chain carries TRBV26 and TRBJ1-3; D is perhaps TRBD1 (5 bases). The germline V and J ends were trimmed by 5 bases and 3 bases, with 8 bases remaining between them. This CDR3 has 13 residues. Germline V gene sequence: CDR1 KGHPV, CDR2 FQNQEV (reference sequence). CDR3 DNA (partial): TGTGCCAGCAGTTCGGACAATGGAAATACGCTCTAT. Its protein is CASSSDNGNTLY. The full CDR3 protein is CASSSDNGNTLYF.

Remarks on this clone: Genes here carry mouse names. The sequence runs out 1 residue before the end of the CDR3; the remainder is reconstructed from the germline J gene. This specimen includes other DNA sequences encoding the same CDR3. The V gene is TRBV13-2, the J gene TRBJ2-5, with 9 bases matching TRBD1. Germline V gene lookup returns CDR1 NNHNN and CDR2 SYGAGS (reference sequence). The CDR3 covers 14 residues. The V and J ends lost 5 bases and 0 bases, in that order; junction bases with no gene match: 1. CDR3 protein: CASGDRGNQDTQYF. CDR3 bases read: TGTGCCAGCGGCGACAGGGGGAACCAAGACACCCAGTAC.